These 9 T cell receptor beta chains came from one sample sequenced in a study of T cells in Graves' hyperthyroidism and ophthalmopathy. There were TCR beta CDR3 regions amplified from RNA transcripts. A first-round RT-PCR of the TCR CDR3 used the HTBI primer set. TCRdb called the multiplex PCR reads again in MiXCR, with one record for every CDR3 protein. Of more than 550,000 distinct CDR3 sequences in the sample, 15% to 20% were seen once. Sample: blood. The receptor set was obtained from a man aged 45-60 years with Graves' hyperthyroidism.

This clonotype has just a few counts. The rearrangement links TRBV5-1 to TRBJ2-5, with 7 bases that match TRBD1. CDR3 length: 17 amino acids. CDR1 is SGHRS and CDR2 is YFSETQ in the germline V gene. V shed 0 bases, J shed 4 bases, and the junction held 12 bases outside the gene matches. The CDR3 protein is CASSLDRGPHGGETQYF. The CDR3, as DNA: TGCGCCAGCAGCTTGGACAGGGGCCCCCATGGTGGAGAGACCCAGTACTTC.

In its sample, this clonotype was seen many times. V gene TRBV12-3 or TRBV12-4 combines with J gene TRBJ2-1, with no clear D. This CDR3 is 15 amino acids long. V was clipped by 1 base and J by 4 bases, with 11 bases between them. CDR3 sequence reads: CASSLERPQYNEQFF. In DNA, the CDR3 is TGTGCCAGCAGTTTAGAGAGACCGCAATACAATGAGCAGTTCTTC.

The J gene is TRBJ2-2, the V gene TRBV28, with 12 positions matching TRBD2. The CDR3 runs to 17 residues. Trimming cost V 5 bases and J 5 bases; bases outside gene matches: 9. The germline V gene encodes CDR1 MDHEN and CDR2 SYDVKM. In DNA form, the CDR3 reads TGTGCCAGCAGTCCGTCTAGCGGGAGGGCCGGTACCGGGGAGCTGTTTTTT. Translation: CASSPSSGRAGTGELFF.

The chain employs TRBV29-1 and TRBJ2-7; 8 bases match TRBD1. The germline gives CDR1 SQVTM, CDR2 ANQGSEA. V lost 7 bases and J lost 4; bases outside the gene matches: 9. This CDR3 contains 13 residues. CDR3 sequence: CSARAGGQYEQYF. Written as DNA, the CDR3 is TGCAGCGCGAGGGCAGGGGGCCAATACGAGCAGTACTTC.

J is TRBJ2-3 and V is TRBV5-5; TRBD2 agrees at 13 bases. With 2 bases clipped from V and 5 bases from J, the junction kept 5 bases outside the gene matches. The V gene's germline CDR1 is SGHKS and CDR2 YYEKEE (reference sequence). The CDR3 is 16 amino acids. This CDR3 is CASSFGTSGNQDTQYF. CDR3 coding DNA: TGTGCCAGCAGCTTCGGGACTAGCGGGAATCAAGATACGCAGTATTTT.

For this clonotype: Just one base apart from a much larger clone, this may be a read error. CDR3 nucleotides: TGTGCCAGCTCAGCTTACTTGACAGGAGACGAGCAGTACTTC. Encoded protein: CASSAYLTGDEQYF. The genes are TRBV18 and TRBJ2-7; D is perhaps TRBD1 (6 bases). The CDR3 is made up of 14 amino acids. Germline V gene data show CDR1 as KGHSH and CDR2 as LQKENI. V was clipped by 5 bases and J by 5 bases, with 16 bases between them. The whole variable domain, remainder taken from reference TRBV18 and TRBJ2-7, is NAGVMQNPRHLVRRRGQEARLRCSPMKGHSHVYWYRQLPEEGLKFMVYLQKENIIDESGMPKERFSAEFPKEGPSILRIQQVVRGDSAAYFCASSAYLTGDEQYFGPGTRLTVT.

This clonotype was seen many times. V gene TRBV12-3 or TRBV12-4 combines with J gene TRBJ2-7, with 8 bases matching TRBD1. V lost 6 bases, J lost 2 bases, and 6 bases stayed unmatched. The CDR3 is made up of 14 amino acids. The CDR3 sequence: CASSPRDRPYEQYF. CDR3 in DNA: TGTGCCAGCAGCCCCCGGGACAGGCCCTACGAGCAGTACTTC.

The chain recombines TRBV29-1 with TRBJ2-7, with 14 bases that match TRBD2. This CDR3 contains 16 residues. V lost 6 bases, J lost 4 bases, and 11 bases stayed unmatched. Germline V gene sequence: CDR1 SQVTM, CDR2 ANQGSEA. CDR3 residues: CSVLTSGRVGHYEQYF. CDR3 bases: TGCAGCGTCTTGACTAGCGGGAGGGTAGGCCATTACGAGCAGTACTTC.

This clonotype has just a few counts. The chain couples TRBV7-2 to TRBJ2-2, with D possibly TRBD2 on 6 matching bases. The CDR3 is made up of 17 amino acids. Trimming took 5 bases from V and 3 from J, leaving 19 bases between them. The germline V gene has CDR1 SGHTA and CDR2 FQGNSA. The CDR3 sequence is CASSLGVAGRYTGELFF. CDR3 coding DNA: TGTGCCAGCAGCCTAGGGGTCGCGGGAAGGTACACCGGGGAGCTGTTTTTT.